Below, 7 T cell receptor beta chains from the same sample are listed, as sequenced in a study of T-cell memory formation after mild COVID-19. TCRdb reanalysed the 5' RACE reads using MiXCR and keeps one entry per CDR3 protein. Of just over 200,000 distinct CDR3 sequences in the sample, around 9.1% were seen once. Sequenced sample: PBMCs or a T cell subset sorted from them (not recorded which). The receptors were gathered from a man aged 18 to 29 who had mild COVID-19 (a few samples of this study predate the infection). Cell type and time point are not known.

The chain joins TRBV19 to TRBJ1-5; 7 bases are shared with TRBD1. Trimming at V came to 7 bases and at J to 10 bases, leaving 10 bases not matched to a gene. The germline CDR1 and CDR2 sequences are LNHDA and SQIVND (reference sequence). The length of the CDR3 is 13 residues. The CDR3: CASKGATQGPQHF. CDR3 DNA sequence: TGTGCCAGTAAGGGGGCAACGCAGGGCCCCCAGCATTTT. Full variable domain (missing parts from reference TRBV19 and TRBJ1-5): DGGITQSPKYLFRKEGQNVTLSCEQNLNHDAMYWYRQDPGQGLRLIYYSQIVNDFQKGDIAEGYSVSREKKESFPLTVTSAQKNPTAFYLCASKGATQGPQHFGDGTRLSIL.

CDR3 coding DNA: TGTGCCATCCGGCTAGTTGGTGCAGATACGCAGTATTTT. Amino acids: CAIRLVGADTQYF. This chain uses TRBV10-3 with TRBJ2-3; D is unclear. The CDR3 loop spans 13 amino acids. CDR1 is ENHRY and CDR2 is SYGVKD in the germline V gene. V gave up 8 bases and J gave up 4 bases, with 13 bases separating them.

This clonotype was counted at least ten times. The chain carries TRBV5-1 and TRBJ2-3, with D hard to call. This CDR3 contains 14 residues. Germline V CDR1 and CDR2: SGHRS, YFSETQ. Trimming removed 0 bases from V and 6 bases from J, with 11 bases in between. The CDR3 loop is CASSLGYPLDTQYF. As DNA, the CDR3 is TGCGCCAGCAGCTTGGGGTACCCCCTGGATACGCAGTATTTT.

With regard to this clonotype: One junction end does not reproduce the germline sequence, and a read error may be involved. The chain uses TRBV6-2 or TRBV6-3 and TRBJ1-4; the D is unclear. The CDR3 loop spans 14 amino acids. Germline V gene lookup returns CDR1 MNHEY and CDR2 SVGEGT. The CDR3 loop reads CASSLQLGVEELFF. CDR3 DNA: TGTGCCAGCAGCCTCCAACTCGGTGTTGAAGAACTGTTTTTT.

This clonotype was observed a handful of times. The chain joins TRBV24-1 to TRBJ2-3; D not resolved. The CDR3 is made up of 12 amino acids. Trimming took 0 bases from V and 6 from J, leaving 3 bases between them. The germline V gene has CDR1 KGHDR and CDR2 SFDVKD. CDR3 residues: CATSDLQDTQYF. The CDR3 DNA is TGTGCCACCAGTGATTTGCAGGATACGCAGTATTTT.

In this sample, this clonotype turned up a few times. This chain joins TRBV5-1 and TRBJ2-1; a possible D gene is TRBD2 (6 bases). The CDR3 is made up of 14 amino acids. Germline loops: CDR1 SGHRS, CDR2 YFSETQ. V was clipped by 2 bases and J by 3 bases, with 9 bases between them. The CDR3 sequence is CASSLSGSYNEQFF. The DNA of the CDR3 is TGCGCCAGCAGCTTATCCGGGAGCTACAATGAGCAGTTCTTC. Looking up the rest from reference TRBV5-1 and TRBJ2-1 gives the full variable domain: KAGVTQTPRYLIKTRGQQVTLSCSPISGHRSVSWYQQTPGQGLQFLFEYFSETQRNKGNFPGRFSGRQFSNSRSEMNVSTLELGDSALYLCASSLSGSYNEQFFGPGTRLTVL.

In this sample, this clonotype turned up a few times. The chain has TRBV5-1 and TRBJ2-5; 8 bases align to TRBD2. The CDR3 has 15 amino acids. Germline V gives CDR1 SGHRS, CDR2 YFSETQ. V dropped 0 bases and J dropped 5; count of bases not matched to a gene: 6. The CDR3 DNA is TGCGCCAGCAGCTTGGCTGGGACTAGGGATGAGACCCAGTACTTC. Translated: CASSLAGTRDETQYF.